Following are 5 T cell receptor beta chains from one sample sequenced in a study of blood T cell repertoires in COVID-19 (TCRdb year 2020). The library came from the immunoSEQ multiplex PCR assay. In TCRdb, the immuneACCESS table is reduced to in-frame sequences with V and J assigned. These tables do not hold every clone; where another copy was compared, an unresolved V gene accounts for under half, and the others remain unexplained. A total of 200,000 to 300,000 clones appear in this sample, around 83% of them only once. The leading ten clones occupy 2% to 2.5% of the sample. The sample comprised peripheral blood. All receptors come from a middle-aged man who had recovered from COVID-19.

This rearrangement joins TRBV7-9 to TRBJ2-5; 9 bases line up with TRBD1. V shed 6 bases and J 4 bases; nucleotides not matched to a gene: 12. CDR3 length: 16 residues. Germline V gene lookup returns CDR1 SEHNR and CDR2 FQNEAQ (reference sequence). The DNA for the CDR3 is TGTGCCAGCAGTCGGAAGAACAGGGGGCTGGGAGAGACCCAGTACTTC. Its translation is CASSRKNRGLGETQYF.

The chain links TRBV7-2 to TRBJ1-1; the D is unclear. Per germline, CDR1 SGHTA and CDR2 FQGNSA. This CDR3 region has 14 residues. The germline V and J ends were trimmed by 1 base and 1 base, with 7 bases remaining between them. CDR3 region: CASSLGRSNTEAFF. The CDR3 DNA reads as TGTGCCAGCAGCTTAGGGCGGTCGAACACTGAAGCTTTCTTT.

Comments on this clone: The sample has other DNA sequences that encode this CDR3 too. In DNA, the CDR3 is TGCAGTGCTAGTTTGGGAGGGTATAGCAATCAGCCCCAGCATTTT. The encoded protein is CSASLGGYSNQPQHF. V usage is TRBV20-1 and J usage is TRBJ1-5, with unresolved D. Germline CDR1 DFQATT, CDR2 SNEGSKA (reference sequence). Trimming took off 3 bases at V and 0 bases at J, with 12 bases between the two ends. The CDR3 is made up of 15 amino acids.

This clone appeared a few times. The chain is built from TRBV5-4 and TRBJ2-7; 7 bases fit TRBD1. CDR3 length: 14 amino acids. Germline CDR1 and CDR2: SGHNT and YYREEE (reference sequence). After removal of 3 bases from V and 3 bases from J, the junction contained 6 bases not matched to a gene. The CDR3 here is CASSSTGNSYEQYF. In DNA, the CDR3 is TGTGCCAGCAGCTCGACAGGGAACAGCTACGAGCAGTACTTC.

The chain uses TRBV6-5 and TRBJ2-1, with 7 positions matching TRBD2. With 2 bases clipped from V and 9 bases from J, the junction kept 4 bases outside the gene matches. This CDR3 region has 13 residues. CDR1 and CDR2 from the germline V gene are MNHEY and SVGAGI. CDR3 DNA: TGTGCCAGCAGTTACGGGCCGGGGGGTGAGCAGTTCTTC. Protein sequence: CASSYGPGGEQFF.